This T cell receptor beta chain was identified in a study of blood T cell repertoires in COVID-19. Assay: immunoSEQ multiplex PCR; the TCRdb copy retains only in-frame clones and omits some. The repertoire holds 200,000 to 250,000 clones, with approximately 78% as singletons. This clone occurred a few times. This CDR3 is also generated by other DNA sequences in the sample. Deletions cut 4 bases from V and 4 bases from J, with 10 bases between. This CDR3 is built from 13 residues. Germline assignment: CDR1 LGHDT and CDR2 YNNKEL (reference sequence). V gene TRBV3-1 (or the pseudogene TRBV3-2) combines with J gene TRBJ1-1; the D gene is possibly TRBD1 (5 bases). The sequence came from a woman in her seventies with COVID-19, enrolled during active disease. Sequenced material: peripheral blood. The CDR3 bases are TGTGCCAGCAGCCGGACGGGGGGCACTGAAGCTTTCTTT. Translation: CASSRTGGTEAFF.